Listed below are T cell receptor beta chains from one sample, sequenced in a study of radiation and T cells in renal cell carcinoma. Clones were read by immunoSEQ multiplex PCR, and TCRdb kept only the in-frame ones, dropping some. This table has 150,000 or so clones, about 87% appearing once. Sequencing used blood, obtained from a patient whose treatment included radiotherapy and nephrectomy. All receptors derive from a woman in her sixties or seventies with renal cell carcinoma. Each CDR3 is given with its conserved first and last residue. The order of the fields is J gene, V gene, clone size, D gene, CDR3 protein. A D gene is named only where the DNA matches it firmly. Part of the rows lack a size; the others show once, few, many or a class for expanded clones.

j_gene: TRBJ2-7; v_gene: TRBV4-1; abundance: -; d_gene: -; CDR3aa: CASSQAGSPTYEQYF
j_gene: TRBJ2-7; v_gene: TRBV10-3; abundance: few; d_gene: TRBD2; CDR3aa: CAISDPLAGGPSSYEQYF
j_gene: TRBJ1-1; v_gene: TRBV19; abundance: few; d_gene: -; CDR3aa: CASYKNTEAFF
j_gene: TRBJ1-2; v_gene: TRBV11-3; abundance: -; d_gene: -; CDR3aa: CASSLETGPHGYTF
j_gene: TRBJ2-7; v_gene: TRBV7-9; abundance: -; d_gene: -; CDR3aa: CASSSGDVGWGSYEQYF
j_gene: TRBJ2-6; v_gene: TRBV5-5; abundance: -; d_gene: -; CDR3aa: CASSLQNVMGSGANVLTF
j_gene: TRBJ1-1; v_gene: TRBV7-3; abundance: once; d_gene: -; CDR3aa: CASSLDTDTEAFF
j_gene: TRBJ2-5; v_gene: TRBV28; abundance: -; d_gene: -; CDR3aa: CASSQPPDWGAMETQYF
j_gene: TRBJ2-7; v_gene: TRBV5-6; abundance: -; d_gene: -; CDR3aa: CASSNRQLIPAYEQYF
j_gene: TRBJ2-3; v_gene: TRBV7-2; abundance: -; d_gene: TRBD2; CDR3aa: CASSLSPSGLASDTQYF
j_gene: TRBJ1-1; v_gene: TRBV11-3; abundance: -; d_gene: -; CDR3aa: CASSLGAMNTEAFF
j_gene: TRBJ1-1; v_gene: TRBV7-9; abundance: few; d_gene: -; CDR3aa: CASSLFEKGQAFF
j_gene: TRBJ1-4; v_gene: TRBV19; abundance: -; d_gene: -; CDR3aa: CASSRAGTTNEKLFF
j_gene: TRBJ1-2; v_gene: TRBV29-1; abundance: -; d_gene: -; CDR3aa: CSVGPLGGYTF
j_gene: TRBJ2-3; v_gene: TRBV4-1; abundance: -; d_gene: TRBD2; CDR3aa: CASSQFGLAADTQYF
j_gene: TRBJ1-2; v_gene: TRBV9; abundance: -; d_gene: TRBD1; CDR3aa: CASSLSTGGYGYTF
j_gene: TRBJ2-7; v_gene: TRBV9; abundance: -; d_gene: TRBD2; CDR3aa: CASSVDASGDEQYF
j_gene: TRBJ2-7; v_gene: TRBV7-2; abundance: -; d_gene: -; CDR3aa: CASSLDAGSIYEQYF
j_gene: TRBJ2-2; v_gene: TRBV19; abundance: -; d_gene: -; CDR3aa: CASSRRAGTGELFF
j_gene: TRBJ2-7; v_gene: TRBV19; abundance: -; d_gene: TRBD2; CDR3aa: CASSIDFPGTSVIYEQYF
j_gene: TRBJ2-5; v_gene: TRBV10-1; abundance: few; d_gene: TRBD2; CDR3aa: CASSESGDGETQYF
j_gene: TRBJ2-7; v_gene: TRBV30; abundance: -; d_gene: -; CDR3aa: CAWSVRSYEQYF
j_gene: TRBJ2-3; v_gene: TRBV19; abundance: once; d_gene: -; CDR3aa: CASTVGSSDTQYF
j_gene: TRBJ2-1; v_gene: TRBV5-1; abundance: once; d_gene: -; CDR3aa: CASREQGSYNEQFF
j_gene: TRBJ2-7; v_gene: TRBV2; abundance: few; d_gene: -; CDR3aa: CASSEQGIGLYEQYF
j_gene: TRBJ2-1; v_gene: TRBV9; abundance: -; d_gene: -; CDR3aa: CASSALPFSYNEQFF
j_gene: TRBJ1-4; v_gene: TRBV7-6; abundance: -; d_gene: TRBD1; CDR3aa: CASSPGTGWEKLFF
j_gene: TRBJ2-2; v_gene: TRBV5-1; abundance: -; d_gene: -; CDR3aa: CASSLGHQNTGELFF
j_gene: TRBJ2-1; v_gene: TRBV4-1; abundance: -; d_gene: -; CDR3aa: CASSQEGGLTYNEQFF
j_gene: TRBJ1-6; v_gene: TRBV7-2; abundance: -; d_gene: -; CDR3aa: CASSLVQVPLSDSPLHF
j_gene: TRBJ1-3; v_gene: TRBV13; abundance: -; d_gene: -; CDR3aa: CASSRDVGSGNTIYF